This T cell receptor (beta chain) was obtained from a study of cytomegalovirus exposure and HLA in healthy donors. Comments on this clone: The antigen remains unidentified.

Study-wide findings and caveats: As was reported, the classifier diagnosed cytomegalovirus status with high specificity and sensitivity.

Trimming removed 5 bases at V and 5 bases at J, with 7 bases between. The CDR3 extends over 11 amino acids. Germline V CDR1 and CDR2: SGDLS, YYNGEE. With 60 Vbeta and 13 Jbeta primers, the PCR was carried out. TCRdb's table, derived via immunoSEQ multiplex PCR, lists solely in-frame clones and lacks some. This sample has about 120,000 clones, with less than 85% found just once. The sequence was obtained from a man aged 25 to 45 in good health and CMV-seropositive. The J gene is TRBJ1-2, the V gene TRBV9, with D uncertain. Specimen: PBMCs. In nucleotides, the CDR3 is TGTGCCAGCAGGGCCGGGTATGGCTACACCTTC. Encoded protein: CASRAGYGYTF.